These 20 T cell receptor beta chains came from one sample sequenced in a study of cytomegalovirus exposure and HLA in healthy donors. PCR used 60 Vbeta primers and 13 Jbeta primers. Generated by immunoSEQ multiplex PCR, the TCRdb table keeps only in-frame clones and is missing some. The sample includes around 110,000 clones, roughly 80% of them seen just once. The specimen was PBMCs. Receptors originate from a man aged 40-49 years in good health and CMV-seronegative.

The rearrangement links TRBV9 to TRBJ2-3; TRBD2 matches 11 bases. Trimming at V came to 4 bases and at J to 2 bases, leaving 6 bases not matched to a gene. The CDR3 length is 16 residues. Germline-derived CDR1 and CDR2 are SGDLS and YYNGEE. The CDR3 reads CASSYGTSGNTDTQYF. In DNA form, the CDR3 reads TGTGCCAGCAGCTACGGGACTAGCGGTAACACAGATACGCAGTATTTT.

This clone turned up a few times. The V gene is TRBV6-1, the J gene TRBJ1-1; D is undetermined. The CDR3 length is 11 residues. V was shortened by 6 bases and J by 8 bases, with 10 bases between the two germline ends. Germline V gene lookup returns CDR1 MNHNS and CDR2 SASEGT. DNA of the CDR3: TGTGCCAGCAGGAGAGCAACGGAAGCTTTCTTT. It translates to CASRRATEAFF.

The CDR3, as DNA: TGTGCCAGCAGCACCGCGGGGAGCACAGATACGCAGTATTTT. Residues: CASSTAGSTDTQYF. V usage is TRBV14 and J usage is TRBJ2-3, with D perhaps TRBD2 (6 bases). Trimming pared 5 bases from V and 0 bases from J, leaving 9 bases between. CDR3 length: 14 residues. CDR1 and CDR2 (germline): SGHDN, FVKESK.

This clone was counted only a few times. The chain employs TRBV6-1 and TRBJ2-1, with D perhaps TRBD1 (6 bases). This CDR3 has 15 residues. V dropped 5 bases and J dropped 1 base, with 12 bases sitting between them. The V gene's germline CDR1 is MNHNS and CDR2 SASEGT. The CDR3 region is CASSRDRPSYNEQFF. The CDR3 region has the DNA TGTGCCAGCAGTCGAGACAGGCCTTCCTACAATGAGCAGTTCTTC.

CDR3: CASSSWTSADTQYF. The DNA for the CDR3 is TGTGCCAGCAGCTCCTGGACTAGCGCCGATACGCAGTATTTT. The V gene is TRBV7-9, the J gene TRBJ2-3; 9 nucleotides match TRBD2. The CDR3 consists of 14 residues. With V trimmed by 4 bases and J by 6 bases, 5 bases remained unmatched. CDR1 and CDR2 (germline): SEHNR, FQNEAQ (reference sequence).

The gene calls are TRBV14 and TRBJ1-1; TRBD1 matches 7 bases. The germline V gene has CDR1 SGHDN and CDR2 FVKESK. Losses at the gene ends were 1 base for V and 5 bases for J; bases not matched to a gene: 1. The CDR3 runs to 13 residues. CDR3: CASSQAQGTEAFF. Here the CDR3 DNA reads TGTGCCAGCAGCCAAGCACAGGGGACTGAAGCTTTCTTT. Combining the CDR3 with reference TRBV14 and TRBJ1-1 gives the whole variable domain EAGVTQFPSHSVIEKGQTVTLRCDPISGHDNLYWYRRVMGKEIKFLLHFVKESKQDESGMPNNRFLAERTGGTYSTLKVQPAELEDSGVYFCASSQAQGTEAFFGQGTRLTVV.

The V call is TRBV5-1, the J call TRBJ1-4; 11 bases map to TRBD1. J was trimmed by 8 bases and V by 4 bases; bases with no gene match: 7. The CDR3 spans 15 residues. Germline values: CDR1 SGHRS, CDR2 YFSETQ. CDR3 in DNA: TGCGCCAGCAGCCAAGGACAGGGGGCTTACGAAAAACTGTTTTTT. It specifies CASSQGQGAYEKLFF.

This clone was seen only a few times. CDR3 DNA sequence: TGTGCCAGCAGTGAAAGAGGGGGAAGGACTGAAGCTTTCTTT. This gives the protein CASSERGGRTEAFF. V usage is TRBV2 and J usage is TRBJ1-1; TRBD1 is a possible D gene (6 bases). The CDR3 has 14 amino acids. Germline V gives CDR1 SNHLY, CDR2 FYNNEI. V lost 2 bases and J lost 5, with 12 bases in between.

This clone has just a few counts. This rearrangement joins TRBV5-1 to TRBJ1-1, with TRBD1 matching 11 bases. Trimming cost V 0 bases and J 9 bases; bases outside gene matches: 7. The CDR3 is 15 amino acids. The germline gives CDR1 SGHRS, CDR2 YFSETQ. The CDR3 reads CASSLDPGQGVKAFF. The CDR3 nucleotides are TGCGCCAGCAGCTTGGACCCGGGACAGGGGGTTAAAGCTTTCTTT.

This chain joins TRBV5-1 and TRBJ2-3, with 7 bases lining up with TRBD2. The CDR3 covers 16 residues. The germline CDR1 and CDR2 sequences are SGHRS and YFSETQ. The V gene end was trimmed by 7 bases and the J gene end by 0 bases; junction bases not matched to a gene: 11. DNA for the CDR3: TGCGCCAGCTCCGGTGTGACTAGCTCTAGCACAGATACGCAGTATTTT. It yields the protein CASSGVTSSSTDTQYF. Complete variable domain (other parts from reference TRBV5-1 and TRBJ2-3): KAGVTQTPRYLIKTRGQQVTLSCSPISGHRSVSWYQQTPGQGLQFLFEYFSETQRNKGNFPGRFSGRQFSNSRSEMNVSTLELGDSALYLCASSGVTSSSTDTQYFGPGTRLTVL.

The rearrangement joins TRBV15 to TRBJ1-1; 7 nucleotides line up with TRBD1. The CDR3 contains 15 residues. Germline-derived CDR1 and CDR2 are LNHNV and YYDKDF (reference sequence). With V trimmed by 5 bases and J by 6 bases, 12 bases remained unmatched. DNA of the CDR3: TGTGCCACCAGCCCTTCCAAGACAGGGCGCCCTGAAGCTTTCTTT. Its translation is CATSPSKTGRPEAFF.

The gene calls are TRBV6-1 and TRBJ1-5; D possibly corresponds to TRBD1 (6 bases). The CDR3 totals 14 residues. Germline CDR1 is MNHNS and CDR2 is SASEGT. V was cut by 5 bases and J by 3 bases, with 11 bases left in between. CDR3 bases: TGTGCCAGCAGTTATCAGGGGAACAATCAGCCCCAGCATTTT. Amino acid sequence: CASSYQGNNQPQHF.

This chain connects TRBV1 to TRBJ2-1; the table's D call, TRBD2, was not checked against the DNA. TRBV1 is classified as a pseudogene. This CDR3 has 16 amino acids. The CDR3 loop is CTSSWPSGGLYNEQFF. Here the CDR3 DNA reads TGCACCAGCAGCTGGCCTAGCGGGGGACTTTACAATGAGCAGTTCTTC.

The chain combines TRBV6-1 with TRBJ2-7; maybe TRBD2 (5 bases). Germline-derived CDR1 and CDR2 are MNHNS and SASEGT. Trimming shortened V by 8 bases and J by 1 base, and 12 bases separated the two germline ends. The CDR3 covers 13 residues. DNA of the CDR3: TGTGCCAGCGGACGAGAGCGGTCCTACGAGCAGTACTTC. Protein product: CASGRERSYEQYF.

This chain uses TRBV5-6 with TRBJ2-7; 9 bases match TRBD1. This CDR3 contains 15 residues. The germline V gene encodes CDR1 SGHDT and CDR2 YYEEEE. With 2 bases clipped from V and 4 bases from J, the junction kept 7 bases outside the gene matches. The chain's CDR3 is CASSFRGTGFYEQYF. The CDR3 DNA is TGTGCCAGCAGCTTCCGCGGGACAGGGTTTTACGAGCAGTACTTC.

V usage is TRBV15 and J usage is TRBJ2-5; possibly TRBD2 for D (6 bases). The closer fit of TRBJ2-7 to the DNA end suggests the J call may be wrong. The CDR3 extends over 14 amino acids. Germline assignment: CDR1 LNHNV and CDR2 YYDKDF (reference sequence). This chain's CDR3 is CATSGPGLRNEQYF. The DNA for the CDR3 is TGTGCCACCAGCGGCCCGGGACTCCGCAACGAGCAGTACTTC.

The chain links TRBV5-5 to TRBJ1-1; TRBD1 is a possible D gene (5 bases). The CDR3 has 17 residues. Trimming removed 2 bases at V and 2 bases at J, with 19 bases between. CDR1 SGHKS and CDR2 YYEKEE come from the germline V gene (reference sequence). DNA of the CDR3: TGTGCCAGCAGCTTAGGCGGAGGGGCGACAATCAACACTGAAGCTTTCTTT. It specifies CASSLGGGATINTEAFF.

This sequence joins TRBV7-7 and TRBJ2-1; 9 bases map to TRBD2. V dropped 5 bases and J dropped 5; count of bases not matched to a gene: 7. Germline lookup yields CDR1 SSHAT and CDR2 FNYEAQ (reference sequence). The CDR3 is 15 residues long. Here the CDR3 reads CASSVTSGSNNEQFF. CDR3 nucleotides: TGTGCCAGCAGCGTGACTAGCGGAAGTAACAATGAGCAGTTCTTC.

This clone appeared a single time. V usage is TRBV18 and J usage is TRBJ1-2; 7 bases line up with TRBD1. The CDR3 covers 13 residues. The germline gives CDR1 KGHSH, CDR2 LQKENI. V shed 4 bases and J 9 bases; nucleotides not matched to a gene: 8. The DNA of the CDR3 is TGTGCCAGCTCACTCCAGGGGGGTCAGAGCTACACCTTC. Translating gives CASSLQGGQSYTF.

The chain couples TRBV6-1 to TRBJ1-4; TRBD1 aligns across 9 bases. The junction had 9 bases not matched to a gene; V was cut back by 5 bases and J by 8 bases. The CDR3 sequence is 15 residues long. The germline V gene has CDR1 MNHNS and CDR2 SASEGT. CDR3 residues: CASSQYRGRWEKLFF. The CDR3 region has the DNA TGTGCCAGCAGTCAATACAGGGGGCGGTGGGAAAAACTGTTTTTT.